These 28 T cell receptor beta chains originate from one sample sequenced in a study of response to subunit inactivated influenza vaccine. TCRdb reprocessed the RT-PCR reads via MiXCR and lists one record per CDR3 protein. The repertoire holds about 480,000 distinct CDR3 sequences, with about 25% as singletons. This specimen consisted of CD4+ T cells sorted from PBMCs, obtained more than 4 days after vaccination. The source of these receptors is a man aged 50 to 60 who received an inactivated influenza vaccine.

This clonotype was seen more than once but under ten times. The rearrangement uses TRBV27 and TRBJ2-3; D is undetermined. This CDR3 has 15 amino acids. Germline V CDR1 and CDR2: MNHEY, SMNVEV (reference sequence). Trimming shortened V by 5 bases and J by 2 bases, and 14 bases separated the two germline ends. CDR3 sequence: CASSGTALYTDTQYF. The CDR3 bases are TGTGCCAGCAGTGGAACAGCCCTATACACAGATACGCAGTATTTT.

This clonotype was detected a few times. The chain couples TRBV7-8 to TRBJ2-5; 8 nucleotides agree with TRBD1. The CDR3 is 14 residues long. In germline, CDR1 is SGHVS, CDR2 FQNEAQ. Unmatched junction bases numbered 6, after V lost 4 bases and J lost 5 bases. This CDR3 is CASSSGGIGETQYF. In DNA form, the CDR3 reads TGTGCCAGCAGCTCAGGGGGCATTGGGGAGACCCAGTACTTC.

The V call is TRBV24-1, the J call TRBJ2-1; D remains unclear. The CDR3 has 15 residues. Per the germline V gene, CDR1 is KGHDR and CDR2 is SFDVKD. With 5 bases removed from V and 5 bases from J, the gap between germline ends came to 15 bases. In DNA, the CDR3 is TGTGCCACCAGTGGTCGGCAGCGATGGGACAATGAGCAGTTCTTC. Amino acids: CATSGRQRWDNEQFF.

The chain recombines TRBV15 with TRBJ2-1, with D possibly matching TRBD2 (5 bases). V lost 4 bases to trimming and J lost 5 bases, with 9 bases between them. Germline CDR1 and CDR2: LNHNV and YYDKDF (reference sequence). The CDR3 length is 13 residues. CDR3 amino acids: CATSIGVHNEQFF. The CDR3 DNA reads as TGTGCCACCAGCATCGGGGTCCACAATGAGCAGTTCTTC. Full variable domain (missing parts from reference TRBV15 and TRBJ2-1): DAMVIQNPRYQVTQFGKPVTLSCSQTLNHNVMYWYQQKSSQAPKLLFHYYDKDFNNEADTPDNFQSRRPNTSFCFLDIRSPGLGDTAMYLCATSIGVHNEQFFGPGTRLTVL.

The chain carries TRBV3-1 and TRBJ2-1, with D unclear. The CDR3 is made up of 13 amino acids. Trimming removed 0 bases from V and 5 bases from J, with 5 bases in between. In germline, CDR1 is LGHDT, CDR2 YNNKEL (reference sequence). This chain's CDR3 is CASSQDVDNEQFF. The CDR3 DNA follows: TGTGCCAGCAGCCAAGACGTAGACAATGAGCAGTTCTTC.

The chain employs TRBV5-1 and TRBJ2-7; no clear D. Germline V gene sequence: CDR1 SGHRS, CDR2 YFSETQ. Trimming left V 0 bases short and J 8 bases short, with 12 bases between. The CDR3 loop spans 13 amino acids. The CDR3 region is CASSLAGYSKQYF. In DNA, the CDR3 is TGCGCCAGCAGCTTGGCGGGTTACAGCAAGCAGTACTTC.

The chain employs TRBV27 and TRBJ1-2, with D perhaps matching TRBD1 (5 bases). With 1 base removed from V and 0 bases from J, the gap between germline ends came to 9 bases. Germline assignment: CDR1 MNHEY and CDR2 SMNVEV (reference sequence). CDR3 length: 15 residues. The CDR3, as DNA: TGTGCCAGCAGTTTATACAGGACAACTAACTATGGCTACACCTTC. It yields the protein CASSLYRTTNYGYTF.

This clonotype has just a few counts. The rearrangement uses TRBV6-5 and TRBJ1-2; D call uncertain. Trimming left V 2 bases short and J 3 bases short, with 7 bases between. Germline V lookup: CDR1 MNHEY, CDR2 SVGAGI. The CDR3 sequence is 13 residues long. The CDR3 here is CASSYAADYGYTF. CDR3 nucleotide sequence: TGTGCCAGCAGTTACGCCGCGGACTATGGCTACACCTTC.

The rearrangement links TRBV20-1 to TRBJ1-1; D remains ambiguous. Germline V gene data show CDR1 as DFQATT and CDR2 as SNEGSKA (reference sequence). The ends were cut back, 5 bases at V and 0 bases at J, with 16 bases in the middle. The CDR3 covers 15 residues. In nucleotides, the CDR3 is TGCAGTGCTTCGGACCGAACCCTCATGAACACTGAAGCTTTCTTT. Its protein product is CSASDRTLMNTEAFF.

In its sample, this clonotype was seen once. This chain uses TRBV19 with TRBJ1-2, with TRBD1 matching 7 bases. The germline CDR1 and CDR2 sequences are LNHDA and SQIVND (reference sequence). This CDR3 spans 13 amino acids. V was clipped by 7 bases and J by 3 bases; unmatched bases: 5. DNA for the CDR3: TGTGCCAGTAACGGGGACAGCTACTATGGCTACACCTTC. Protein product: CASNGDSYYGYTF.

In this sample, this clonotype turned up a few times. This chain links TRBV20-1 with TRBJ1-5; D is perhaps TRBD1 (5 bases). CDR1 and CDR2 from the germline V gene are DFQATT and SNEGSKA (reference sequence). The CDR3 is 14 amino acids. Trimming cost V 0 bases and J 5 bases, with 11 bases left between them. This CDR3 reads CSARDTVGDQPQHF. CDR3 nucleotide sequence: TGCAGTGCTAGAGATACGGTAGGGGATCAGCCCCAGCATTTT.

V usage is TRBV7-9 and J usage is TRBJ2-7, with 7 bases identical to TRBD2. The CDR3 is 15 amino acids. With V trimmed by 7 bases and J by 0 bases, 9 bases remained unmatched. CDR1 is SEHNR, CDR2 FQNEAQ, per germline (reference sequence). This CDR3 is CASTGGGVSSYEQYF. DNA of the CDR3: TGTGCCAGCACTGGGGGGGGTGTAAGCTCCTACGAGCAGTACTTC.

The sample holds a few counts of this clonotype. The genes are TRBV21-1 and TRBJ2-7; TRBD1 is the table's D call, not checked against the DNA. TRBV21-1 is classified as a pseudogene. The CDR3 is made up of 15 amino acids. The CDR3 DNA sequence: TGTGCCAGCAGCAAAAGGGGGGACAGGACGGACGAGCAGTACTTC. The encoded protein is CASSKRGDRTDEQYF.

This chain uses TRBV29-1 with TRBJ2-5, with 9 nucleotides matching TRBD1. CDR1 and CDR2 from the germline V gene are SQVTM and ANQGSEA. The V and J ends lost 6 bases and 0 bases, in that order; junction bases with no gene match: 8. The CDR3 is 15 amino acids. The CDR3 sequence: CSVGADRGDQETQYF. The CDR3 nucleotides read TGCAGCGTGGGGGCTGACAGGGGGGACCAAGAGACCCAGTACTTC.

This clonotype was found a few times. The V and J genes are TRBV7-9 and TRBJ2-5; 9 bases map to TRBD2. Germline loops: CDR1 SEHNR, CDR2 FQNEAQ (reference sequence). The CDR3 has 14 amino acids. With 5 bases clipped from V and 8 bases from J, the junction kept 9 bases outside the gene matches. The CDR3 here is CASSGGTSSVTQYF. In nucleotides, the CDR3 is TGTGCCAGCAGCGGAGGGACTAGCTCTGTAACCCAGTACTTC. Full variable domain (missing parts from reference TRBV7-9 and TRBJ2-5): DTGVSQNPRHKITKRGQNVTFRCDPISEHNRLYWYRQTLGQGPEFLTYFQNEAQLEKSRLLSDRFSAERPKGSFSTLEIQRTEQGDSAMYLCASSGGTSSVTQYFGPGTRLLVL.

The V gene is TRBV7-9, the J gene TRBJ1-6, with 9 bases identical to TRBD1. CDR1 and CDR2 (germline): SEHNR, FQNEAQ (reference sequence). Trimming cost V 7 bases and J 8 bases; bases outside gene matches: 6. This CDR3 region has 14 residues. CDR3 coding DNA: TGTGCCAGCACCGGGACAGGGTTATATTCACCCCTCCACTTT. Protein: CASTGTGLYSPLHF. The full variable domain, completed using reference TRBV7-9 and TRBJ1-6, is DTGVSQNPRHKITKRGQNVTFRCDPISEHNRLYWYRQTLGQGPEFLTYFQNEAQLEKSRLLSDRFSAERPKGSFSTLEIQRTEQGDSAMYLCASTGTGLYSPLHFGNGTRLTVT.

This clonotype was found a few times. The CDR3, as DNA: TGTGCCAGCAGTTTTACAGGGGGCCAAGAGACCCAGTACTTC. Translated: CASSFTGGQETQYF. The J gene is TRBJ2-5, the V gene TRBV6-5; 8 bases match TRBD1. V lost 4 bases, J lost 1 base, and 2 bases stayed unmatched. This CDR3 spans 14 amino acids. Germline V lookup: CDR1 MNHEY, CDR2 SVGAGI.

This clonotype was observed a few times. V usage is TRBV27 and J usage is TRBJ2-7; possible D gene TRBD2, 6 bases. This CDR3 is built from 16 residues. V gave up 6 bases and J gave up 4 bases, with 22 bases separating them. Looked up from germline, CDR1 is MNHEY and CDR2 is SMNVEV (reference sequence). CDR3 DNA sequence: TGTGCCAGCAGGACGGGACTCTTAACGTCTGGGTACGAGCAGTACTTC. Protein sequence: CASRTGLLTSGYEQYF.

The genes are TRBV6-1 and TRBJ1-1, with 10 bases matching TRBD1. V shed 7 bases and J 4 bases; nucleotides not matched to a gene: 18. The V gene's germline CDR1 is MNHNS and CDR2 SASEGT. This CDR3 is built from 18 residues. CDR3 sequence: CASTKWWDRGWESTEAFF. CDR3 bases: TGTGCCAGCACCAAGTGGTGGGACAGGGGATGGGAGAGCACTGAAGCTTTCTTT.

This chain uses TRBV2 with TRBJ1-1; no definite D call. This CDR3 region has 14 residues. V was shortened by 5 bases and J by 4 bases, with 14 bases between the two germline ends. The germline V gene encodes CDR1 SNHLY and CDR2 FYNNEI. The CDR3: CASSYQTTGTEAFF. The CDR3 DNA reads TGTGCCAGCAGTTACCAGACAACGGGCACTGAAGCTTTCTTT. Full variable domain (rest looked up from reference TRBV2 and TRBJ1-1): EPEVTQTPSHQVTQMGQEVILRCVPISNHLYFYWYRQILGQKVEFLVSFYNNEISEKSEIFDDQFSVERPDGSNFTLKIRSTKLEDSAMYFCASSYQTTGTEAFFGQGTRLTVV.

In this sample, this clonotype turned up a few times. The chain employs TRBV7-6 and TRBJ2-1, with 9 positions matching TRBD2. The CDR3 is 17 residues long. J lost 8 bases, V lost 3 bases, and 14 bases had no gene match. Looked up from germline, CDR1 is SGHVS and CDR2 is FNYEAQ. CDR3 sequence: CASSFLLAGKFTHEQFF. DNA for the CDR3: TGTGCCAGCAGCTTTCTCCTAGCGGGGAAATTTACGCATGAGCAGTTCTTC.

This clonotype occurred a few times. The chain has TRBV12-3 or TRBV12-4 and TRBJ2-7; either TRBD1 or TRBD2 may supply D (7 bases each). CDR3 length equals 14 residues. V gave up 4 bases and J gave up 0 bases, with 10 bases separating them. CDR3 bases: TGTGCCAGCAGTTCCAGGGGGGGCTCCTACGAGCAGTACTTC. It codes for CASSSRGGSYEQYF.

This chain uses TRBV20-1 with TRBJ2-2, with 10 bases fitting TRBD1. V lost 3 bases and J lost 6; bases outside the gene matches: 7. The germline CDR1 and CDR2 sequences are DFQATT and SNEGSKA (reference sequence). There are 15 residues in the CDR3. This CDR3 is CSASRQGAGAGELFF. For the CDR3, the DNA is TGCAGTGCTAGCCGACAGGGGGCCGGGGCCGGGGAGCTGTTTTTT.

The CDR3 DNA is TGCGCCAGCCAGACAGGTCCGACCTACGAGCAGTACTTC. It yields the protein CASQTGPTYEQYF. V usage is TRBV5-1 and J usage is TRBJ2-7; the D gene is possibly TRBD1 (6 bases). The CDR3 spans 13 residues. CDR1 is SGHRS and CDR2 is YFSETQ in the germline V gene. Trimming took off 7 bases at V and 2 bases at J, with 13 bases between the two ends.

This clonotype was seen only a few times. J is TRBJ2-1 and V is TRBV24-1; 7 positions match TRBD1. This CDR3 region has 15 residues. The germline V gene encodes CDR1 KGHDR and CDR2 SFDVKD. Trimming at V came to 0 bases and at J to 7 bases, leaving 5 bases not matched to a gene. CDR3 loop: CATSDLRDSSNEQFF. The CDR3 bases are TGTGCCACCAGTGATTTGCGGGACAGCTCGAATGAGCAGTTCTTC.

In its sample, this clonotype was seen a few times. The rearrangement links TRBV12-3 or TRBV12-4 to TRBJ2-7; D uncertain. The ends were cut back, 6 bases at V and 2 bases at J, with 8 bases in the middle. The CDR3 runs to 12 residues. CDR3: CASSWDAYEQYF. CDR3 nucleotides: TGTGCCAGCAGCTGGGATGCCTACGAGCAGTACTTC.

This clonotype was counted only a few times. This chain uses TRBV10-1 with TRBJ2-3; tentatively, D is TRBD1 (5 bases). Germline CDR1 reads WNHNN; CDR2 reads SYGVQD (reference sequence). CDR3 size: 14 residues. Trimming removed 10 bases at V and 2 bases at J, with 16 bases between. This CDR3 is CATSRDSFTDTQYF. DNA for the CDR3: TGCGCCACCAGCCGAGACAGCTTCACAGATACGCAGTATTTT.

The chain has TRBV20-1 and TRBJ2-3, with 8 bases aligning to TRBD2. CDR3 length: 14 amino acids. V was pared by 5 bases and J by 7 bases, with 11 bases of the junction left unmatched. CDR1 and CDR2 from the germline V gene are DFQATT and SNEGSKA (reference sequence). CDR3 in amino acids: CSASGGREAHTQYF. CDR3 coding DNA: TGCAGTGCTTCTGGGGGGCGGGAGGCTCATACGCAGTATTTT.